This is a list of T cell receptor beta chains from one sample in a study of CD8 T cells in ankylosing spondylitis. One entry per CDR3 protein, called by TCRdb with MiXCR from the 5' RACE reads. The sample has 700,000 to 1,000,000 distinct CDR3 sequences, 12% seen once. Sequenced sample: blood, either unsorted or a sorted T cell fraction (not recorded which). These TCRs come from a male donor with ankylosing spondylitis. The CDR3 runs from the conserved cysteine through the conserved F or W. D genes are given only for firm matches. Expanded clones get a size class; other rows say once, few or many, or leave the size out.

TRBV7-8	NA	few	TRBJ2-7	CASRSTWASYEQYF	TGTGCCAGCAGGTCCACTTGGGCATCCTACGAGCAGTACTTC
TRBV28	NA	NA	TRBJ1-4	CASSLYPSYNEKLFF	TGTGCCAGCAGTTTATACCCCAGCTATAATGAAAAACTGTTTTTT
TRBV4-3	NA	few	TRBJ1-1	CASSQELYPGTEAFF	TGCGCCAGCAGCCAAGAGTTGTATCCGGGGACTGAAGCTTTCTTT
TRBV12-3/TRBV12-4	TRBD2	NA	TRBJ2-1	CASSFFAGGPGEQFF	TGTGCCAGCAGTTTCTTCGCGGGAGGGCCGGGGGAGCAGTTCTTC
TRBV7-9	NA	few	TRBJ1-3	CASSQVLGLPSGNTIYF	TGTGCCAGCAGCCAAGTATTGGGCTTACCCTCTGGAAACACCATATATTTT
TRBV20-1	NA	many	TRBJ1-4	CSATNMGEKLFF	TGCAGTGCTACGAATATGGGGGAAAAACTGTTTTTT
TRBV4-3	TRBD1	NA	TRBJ2-3	CASSQQYQGADTDTQYF	TGCGCCAGCAGCCAACAATATCAGGGGGCCGACACAGATACGCAGTATTTT
TRBV27	TRBD1	NA	TRBJ1-2	CASRVQGSYGYTF	TGTGCCAGCAGAGTACAGGGGAGCTATGGCTACACCTTC
TRBV29-1	NA	NA	TRBJ2-7	CSVGTATSGEQYF	TGCAGCGTGGGGACGGCTACTTCTGGCGAGCAGTACTTC
TRBV20-1	NA	NA	TRBJ2-2	CSALSVINTGELFF	TGCAGTGCCCTCAGCGTGATTAACACCGGGGAGCTGTTTTTT
TRBV29-1	NA	many	TRBJ2-1	CSVVAGSLYNEQFF	TGCAGCGTTGTCGCGGGGTCCCTCTACAATGAGCAGTTCTTC
TRBV28	NA	few	TRBJ1-1	CAVIWTEAFF	TGTGCCGTTATTTGGACTGAAGCTTTCTTT
TRBV5-5	NA	few	TRBJ2-1	CASSFSGFYNEQFF	TGTGCCAGCAGCTTTAGCGGATTCTACAATGAGCAGTTCTTC
TRBV7-9	NA	NA	TRBJ2-1	CASSLALEGPREQFF	TGTGCCAGCAGCTTAGCGCTAGAGGGTCCCCGTGAGCAGTTCTTC
TRBV7-2	NA	many	TRBJ2-4	CASSLPFKNIQYF	TGTGCCAGCAGCTTGCCCTTCAAAAACATTCAGTACTTC
TRBV12-3/TRBV12-4	NA	NA	TRBJ2-3	CASSSLPSSTDTQYF	TGTGCCAGCAGTTCGTTGCCCTCCTCAACAGATACGCAGTATTTT
TRBV7-3	NA	NA	TRBJ1-1	CASTLRRTAFF	TGTGCCAGCACCCTGAGGCGCACAGCTTTCTTT
TRBV20-1	TRBD2	few	TRBJ2-1	CSADSSGRYSYNEQFF	TGCAGTGCAGACTCTAGCGGGAGGTACTCCTACAATGAGCAGTTCTTC
TRBV20-1	NA	NA	TRBJ2-7	CSARGTPYGEQYF	TGCAGTGCTAGGGGGACGCCGTACGGCGAGCAGTACTTC
TRBV29-1	NA	many	TRBJ2-2	CSSHEGVTGELFF	TGCAGCTCTCACGAGGGGGTCACCGGGGAGCTGTTTTTT
TRBV7-6	NA	NA	TRBJ2-7	CASSLYPGVAYEQYF	TGTGCCAGCAGCTTATATCCGGGAGTGGCCTACGAGCAGTACTTC
TRBV12-3/TRBV12-4	NA	many	TRBJ2-2	CASSLETAGELFF	TGTGCCAGCAGTTTAGAAACCGCCGGGGAGCTGTTTTTT
TRBV11-2	NA	NA	TRBJ1-2	CASSLLAPADYGYTF	TGTGCCAGCAGCTTATTGGCCCCCGCCGACTATGGCTACACCTTC
TRBV10-3	NA	many	TRBJ1-5	CAISDRDDQPQHF	TGTGCCATCAGTGACAGGGACGACCAGCCCCAGCATTTT
TRBV20-1	NA	few	TRBJ2-2	CSARDRRAGDTGELFF	TGCAGTGCTAGAGATCGGAGGGCGGGTGACACCGGGGAGCTGTTTTTT
TRBV28	NA	NA	TRBJ2-3	CASNPGRGSLHTQYF	TGTGCCAGCAACCCAGGTCGTGGCAGCCTCCATACGCAGTATTTT
TRBV11-2	NA	NA	TRBJ2-7	CASSGFQGYEQYF	TGTGCCAGCAGCGGGTTCCAAGGCTACGAGCAGTACTTC
TRBV5-1	NA	NA	TRBJ2-5	CASSSDALETQYF	TGCGCCAGCAGTTCGGACGCGTTAGAGACCCAGTACTTC
TRBV11-2	TRBD1	once	TRBJ2-3	CASSASGQSFSTDTQYF	TGTGCCAGCAGCGCCTCGGGACAGTCTTTTTCCACAGATACGCAGTATTTT